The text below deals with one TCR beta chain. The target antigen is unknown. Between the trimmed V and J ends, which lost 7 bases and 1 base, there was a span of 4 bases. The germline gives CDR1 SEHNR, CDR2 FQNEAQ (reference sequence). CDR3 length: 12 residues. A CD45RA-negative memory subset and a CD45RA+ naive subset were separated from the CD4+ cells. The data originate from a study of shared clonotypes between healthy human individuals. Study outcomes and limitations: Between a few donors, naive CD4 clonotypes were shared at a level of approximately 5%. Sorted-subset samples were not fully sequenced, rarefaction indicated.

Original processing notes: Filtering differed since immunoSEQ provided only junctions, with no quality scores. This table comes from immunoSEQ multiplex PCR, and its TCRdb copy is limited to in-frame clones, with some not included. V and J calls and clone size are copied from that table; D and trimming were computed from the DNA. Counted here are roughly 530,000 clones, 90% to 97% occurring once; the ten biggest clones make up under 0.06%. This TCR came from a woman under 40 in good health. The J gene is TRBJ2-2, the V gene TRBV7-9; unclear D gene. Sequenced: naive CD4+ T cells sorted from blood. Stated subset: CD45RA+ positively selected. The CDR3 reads CASNENTGELFF. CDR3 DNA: TGTGCCAGCAACGAGAACACCGGGGAGCTGTTTTTT.